This T cell receptor (beta chain) was obtained from a study of CDR3 diversity in severe acne. TCRdb re-analysed the PCR reads in MiXCR, keeping a single row per CDR3 protein. This table holds approximately 90,000 distinct CDR3 sequences, about 52% found once. The CDR3 spans 16 residues. V shed 7 bases, J shed 3 bases, and the junction held 10 bases outside the gene matches. This clonotype was observed a single time. The sequence came from a male donor in good health, serving as a control. The chain is built from TRBV12-3 or TRBV12-4 and TRBJ2-1, with TRBD2 identical over 9 bases. The sequenced material came from blood. The chain's CDR3 is CASTLRASGVYNEQFF. CDR3 in DNA: TGTGCCAGCACCCTGAGGGCTAGCGGGGTCTACAATGAGCAGTTCTTC.